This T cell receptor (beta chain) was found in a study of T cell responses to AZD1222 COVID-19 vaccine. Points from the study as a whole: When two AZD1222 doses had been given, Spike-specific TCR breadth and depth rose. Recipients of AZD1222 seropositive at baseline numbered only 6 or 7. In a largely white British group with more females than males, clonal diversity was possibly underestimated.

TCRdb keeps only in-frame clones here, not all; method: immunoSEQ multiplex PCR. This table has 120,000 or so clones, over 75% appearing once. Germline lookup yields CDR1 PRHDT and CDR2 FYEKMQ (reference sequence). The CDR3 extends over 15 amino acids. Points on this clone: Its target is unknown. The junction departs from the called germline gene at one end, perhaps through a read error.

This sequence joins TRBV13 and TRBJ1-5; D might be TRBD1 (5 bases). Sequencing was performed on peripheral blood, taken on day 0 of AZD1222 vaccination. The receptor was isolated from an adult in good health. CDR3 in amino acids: CASSLGASRNQPQHF. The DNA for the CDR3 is TGTGCCAGCAGCCTAGGGGCATCGAGGAATCAGCCCCAGCATTTT.